The 10 T cell receptor beta chains given below trace back to one sample, sequenced in a study of cytomegalovirus exposure and HLA in healthy donors. Researchers ran the PCR with 60 Vbeta and 13 Jbeta primers. Using immunoSEQ multiplex PCR, the repertoire was profiled, and TCRdb retains in-frame clones only, with some absent. The sample holds around 150,000 clones, around three quarters seen once. The sample consisted of PBMCs. These receptors all come from a man aged 35 to 55 in good health and CMV-seropositive.

V is TRBV15 and J is TRBJ2-3; D is uncertain. Between the trimmed V and J ends, which lost 1 base and 0 bases, there was a span of 5 bases. Germline CDR1 LNHNV, CDR2 YYDKDF (reference sequence). The CDR3 is made up of 14 amino acids. The CDR3 is CATSRVRSTDTQYF. The CDR3 DNA sequence: TGTGCCACCAGCAGAGTGCGGAGCACAGATACGCAGTATTTT. The complete variable domain, with remaining parts taken from reference TRBV15 and TRBJ2-3, reads DAMVIQNPRYQVTQFGKPVTLSCSQTLNHNVMYWYQQKSSQAPKLLFHYYDKDFNNEADTPDNFQSRRPNTSFCFLDIRSPGLGDTAMYLCATSRVRSTDTQYFGPGTRLTVL.

The V call is TRBV7-2, the J call TRBJ1-1; perhaps TRBD1 as D (6 bases). V lost 6 bases and J lost 5, with 19 bases in between. The CDR3 is 15 residues long. CDR1 SGHTA and CDR2 FQGNSA come from the germline V gene. The DNA for the CDR3 is TGTGCCAGCAGTCGCGGGGGGGGCGGGAGGACTGAAGCTTTCTTT. It specifies CASSRGGGGRTEAFF.

The V gene is TRBV4-1, the J gene TRBJ2-7; unclear D gene. Germline CDR1 is MGHRA and CDR2 is YSYEKL. The CDR3 totals 15 residues. Trimming took 4 bases from V and 5 from J, leaving 18 bases between them. In DNA, the CDR3 is TGCGCCAGCAGCCCAGTCAGTCGGAGAGATAACGAGCAGTACTTC. It is translated as CASSPVSRRDNEQYF.

The chain uses TRBV7-2 and TRBJ1-1, with a possible D match to TRBD1 (6 bases). V lost 2 bases to trimming and J lost 0 bases, with 16 bases between them. Germline CDR1 is SGHTA and CDR2 is FQGNSA. This CDR3 spans 17 amino acids. CDR3 protein: CASSLRPGAGLNTEAFF. Here the CDR3 DNA reads TGTGCCAGCAGCTTACGTCCAGGGGCCGGACTGAACACTGAAGCTTTCTTT. The full variable domain, with the rest looked up from reference TRBV7-2 and TRBJ1-1, is GAGVSQSPSNKVTEKGKDVELRCDPISGHTALYWYRQSLGQGLEFLIYFQGNSAPDKSGLPSDRFSAERTGGSVSTLTIQRTQQEDSAVYLCASSLRPGAGLNTEAFFGQGTRLTVV.

This clone was recorded only once. This chain links TRBV7-3 with TRBJ1-1; 7 nucleotides agree with TRBD1. Germline-derived CDR1 and CDR2 are SGHTA and FQGTGA. J lost 4 bases, V lost 3 bases, and 5 bases had no gene match. The CDR3 runs to 14 residues. In DNA, the CDR3 is TGTGCCAGCAGCTTCTCACAGGGGAGCACTGAAGCTTTCTTT. Its protein product is CASSFSQGSTEAFF. The full variable domain, rest sourced from reference TRBV7-3 and TRBJ1-1, is GAGVSQTPSNKVTEKGKYVELRCDPISGHTALYWYRQSLGQGPEFLIYFQGTGAADDSGLPNDRFFAVRPEGSVSTLKIQRTERGDSAVYLCASSFSQGSTEAFFGQGTRLTVV.

The J gene is TRBJ2-1, the V gene TRBV5-1, with 8 bases that match TRBD2. The CDR3 runs 14 residues. The germline V gene has CDR1 SGHRS and CDR2 YFSETQ. With 3 bases clipped from V and 8 bases from J, the junction kept 7 bases outside the gene matches. The CDR3 DNA follows: TGCGCCAGCAGCTCCCGGAGTAGCGGGGATGAGCAGTTCTTC. As protein: CASSSRSSGDEQFF.

V usage is TRBV19 and J usage is TRBJ1-5, with a possible D match to TRBD1 (5 bases). The germline V gene encodes CDR1 LNHDA and CDR2 SQIVND (reference sequence). The ends were cut back, 4 bases at V and 0 bases at J, with 7 bases in the middle. The CDR3 extends over 14 amino acids. The CDR3 is CASSRTGSNQPQHF. CDR3 in DNA: TGTGCCAGTAGTAGAACAGGTAGCAATCAGCCCCAGCATTTT.

This chain uses TRBV6-5 with TRBJ2-5, with TRBD1 identical over 9 bases. The J call could be wrong; TRBJ2-7 is a better fit for the DNA end. CDR1 is MNHEY and CDR2 is SVGAGI in the germline V gene. This CDR3 has 14 residues. In DNA, the CDR3 is TGTGCCAGCAGCACGACAGGGGGAACCTACGAGCAGTACTTC. It translates to CASSTTGGTYEQYF.

The J gene is TRBJ1-2, the V gene TRBV6-5, with 7 bases identical to TRBD1. The germline V gene has CDR1 MNHEY and CDR2 SVGAGI. The CDR3 is 15 residues long. Trimming removed 2 bases from V and 0 bases from J; junction bases left unmatched: 3. CDR3 sequence (DNA): TGTGCCAGCAGTTACACGACAGGGTCTAACTATGGCTACACCTTC. Protein sequence: CASSYTTGSNYGYTF.

V gene TRBV5-4 combines with J gene TRBJ2-5; TRBD2 aligns across 10 bases. The CDR3 is made up of 18 amino acids. Germline assignment: CDR1 SGHNT and CDR2 YYREEE (reference sequence). J was trimmed by 5 bases and V by 4 bases; bases with no gene match: 17. The CDR3 DNA reads as TGTGCCAGCAGCCCCCCTAGCGGGGGCTACCTGTCGGGGGAGACCCAGTACTTC. Translation: CASSPPSGGYLSGETQYF. Complete variable domain (other parts from reference TRBV5-4 and TRBJ2-5): ETGVTQSPTHLIKTRGQQVTLRCSSQSGHNTVSWYQQALGQGPQFIFQYYREEENGRGNFPPRFSGLQFPNYSSELNVNALELDDSALYLCASSPPSGGYLSGETQYFGPGTRLLVL.